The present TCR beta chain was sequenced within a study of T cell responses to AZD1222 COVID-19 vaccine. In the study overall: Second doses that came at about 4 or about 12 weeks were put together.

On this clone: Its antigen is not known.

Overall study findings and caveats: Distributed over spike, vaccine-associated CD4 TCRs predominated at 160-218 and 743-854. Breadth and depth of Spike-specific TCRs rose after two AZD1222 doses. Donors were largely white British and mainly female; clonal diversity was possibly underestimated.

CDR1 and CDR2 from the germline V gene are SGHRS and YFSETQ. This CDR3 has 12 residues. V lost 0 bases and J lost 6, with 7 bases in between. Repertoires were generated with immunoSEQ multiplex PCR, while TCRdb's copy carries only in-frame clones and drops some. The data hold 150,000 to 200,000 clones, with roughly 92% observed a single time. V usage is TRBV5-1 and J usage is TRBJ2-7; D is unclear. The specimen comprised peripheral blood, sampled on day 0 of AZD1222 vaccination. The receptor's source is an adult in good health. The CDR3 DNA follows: TGCGCCAGCAGCTTGGGATCGGCCGAGCAGTACTTC. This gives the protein CASSLGSAEQYF.